This TCR beta chain was observed in a study of blood T cell repertoires in COVID-19. Patients of the Seattle cohort, enrolled during active infection, were followed longitudinally. Using immunoSEQ multiplex PCR, the repertoire was profiled, and TCRdb retains in-frame clones only, with some absent. The data contain 45,000 to 65,000 clones, approximately 83% of them singletons. This TCR was recovered from a young man with COVID-19, enrolled during active disease. The source material was peripheral blood.

CDR3 coding DNA: TGTGCCACCAGTGATTCCGGGAGCACTTCTCGTGAGACCCAGTACTTC. This translates into CATSDSGSTSRETQYF. This chain joins TRBV24-1 and TRBJ2-5; D perhaps matches TRBD2 (6 bases). The CDR3 has 16 amino acids. Per the germline V gene, CDR1 is KGHDR and CDR2 is SFDVKD. V dropped 2 bases and J dropped 5 bases, with 17 bases sitting between them.